Here is one T cell receptor beta chain with its context. This sample stems from a study of blood T cell repertoires in COVID-19. The protocol was immunoSEQ multiplex PCR, while the TCRdb copy is restricted to in-frame clones and leaves out a portion. Counted here are some 320,000 clones, more than 85% occurring once; the ten biggest clones make up around 3.9%. Germline lookup yields CDR1 SGDLS and CDR2 YYNGEE. J lost 1 base, V lost 3 bases, and 8 bases had no gene match. The CDR3 extends over 16 amino acids. This TCR was recovered from a woman younger than 45 who had been exposed to COVID-19. V is TRBV9 and J is TRBJ1-1, with TRBD1 matching over 8 bases. Material for sequencing was PBMCs or T cells enriched from blood (not recorded which). The CDR3 sequence is CASSGPGTGPNTEAFF. The CDR3, as DNA: TGTGCCAGCAGCGGGCCCGGGACAGGACCGAACACTGAAGCTTTCTTT.